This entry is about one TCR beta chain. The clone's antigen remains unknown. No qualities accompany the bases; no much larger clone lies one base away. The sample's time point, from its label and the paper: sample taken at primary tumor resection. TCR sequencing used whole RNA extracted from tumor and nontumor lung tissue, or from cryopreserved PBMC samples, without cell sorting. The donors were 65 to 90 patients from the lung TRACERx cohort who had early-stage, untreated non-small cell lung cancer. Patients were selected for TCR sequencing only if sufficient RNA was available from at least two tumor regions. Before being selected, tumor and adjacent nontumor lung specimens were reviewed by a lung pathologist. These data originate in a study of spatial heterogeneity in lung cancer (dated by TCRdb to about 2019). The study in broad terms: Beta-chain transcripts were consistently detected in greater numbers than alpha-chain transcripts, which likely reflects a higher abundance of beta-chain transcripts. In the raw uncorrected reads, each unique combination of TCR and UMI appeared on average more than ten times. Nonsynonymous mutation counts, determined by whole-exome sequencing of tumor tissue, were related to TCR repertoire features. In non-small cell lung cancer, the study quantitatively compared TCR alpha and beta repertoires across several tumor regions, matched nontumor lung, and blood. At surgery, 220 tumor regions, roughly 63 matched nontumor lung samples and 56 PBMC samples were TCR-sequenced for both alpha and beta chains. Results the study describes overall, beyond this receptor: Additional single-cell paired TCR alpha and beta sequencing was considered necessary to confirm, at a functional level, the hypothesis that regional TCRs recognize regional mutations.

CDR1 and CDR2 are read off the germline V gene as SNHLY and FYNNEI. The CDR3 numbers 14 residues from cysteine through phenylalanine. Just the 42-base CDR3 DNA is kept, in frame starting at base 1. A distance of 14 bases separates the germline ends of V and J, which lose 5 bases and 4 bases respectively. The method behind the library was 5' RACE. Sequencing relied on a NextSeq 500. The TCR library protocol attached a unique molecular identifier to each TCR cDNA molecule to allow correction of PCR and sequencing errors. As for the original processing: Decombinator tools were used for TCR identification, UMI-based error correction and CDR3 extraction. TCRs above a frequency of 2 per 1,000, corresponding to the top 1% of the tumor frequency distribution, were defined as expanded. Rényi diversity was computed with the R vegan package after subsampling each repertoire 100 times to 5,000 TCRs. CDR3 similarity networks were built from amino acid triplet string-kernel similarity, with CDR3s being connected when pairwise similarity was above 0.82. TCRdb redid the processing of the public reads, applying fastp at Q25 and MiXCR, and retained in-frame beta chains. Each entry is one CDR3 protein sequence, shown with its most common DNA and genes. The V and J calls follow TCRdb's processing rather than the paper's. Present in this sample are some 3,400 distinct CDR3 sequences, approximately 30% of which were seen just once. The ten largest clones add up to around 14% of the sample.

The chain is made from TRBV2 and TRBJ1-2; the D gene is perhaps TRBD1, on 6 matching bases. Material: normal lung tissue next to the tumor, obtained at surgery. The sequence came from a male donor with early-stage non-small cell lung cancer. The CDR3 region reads CASSPVGGGYGYTF. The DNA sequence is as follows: TGTGCCAGCAGTCCGGTCGGGGGCGGCTATGGCTACACCTTC.